This TCR beta chain was recorded in a study of blood T cell repertoires in COVID-19. Study overall: In each case, the material was cDNA or gDNA derived from T cells, B-cell-depleted T cells, or PBMCs.

Sequencing used immunoSEQ multiplex PCR; TCRdb keeps in-frame clones, though not all of them. The repertoire consists of a few hundred thousand clones, with roughly nine tenths occurring once and the leading ten covering about 3%. Adults between roughly 18 and 95 years of age took part from approximately 24 US areas. Participant reports of clinical history set cohort assignment. All recovered Cohort 3 donors got two negative PCRs, got clearance, or saw symptom resolution. The CDR3 runs to 16 residues. Germline V gives CDR1 ENHRY, CDR2 SYGVKD. V was clipped by 3 bases and J by 9 bases, with 21 bases between them.

This chain connects TRBV10-3 to TRBJ1-5; no clear D. The sequence derives from a woman in her fifties or sixties who had recovered from COVID-19. The sample comprised PBMCs or T cells enriched from blood (not recorded which). Written as DNA, the CDR3 is TGTGCCATCAGTGATACTGAGACACGGGGAGCTGCGCCCCAGCATTTT. Amino acid sequence: CAISDTETRGAAPQHF.